This is a list of T cell receptor beta chains from one sample in a study of cytomegalovirus exposure and HLA in healthy donors. TCRdb keeps only in-frame clones here, not all; method: immunoSEQ multiplex PCR. The sample contains hundreds of thousands of clones, roughly 91% of which appear only once. Sequencing used PBMCs. All receptors derive from a woman aged 18-29 years in good health and CMV-seronegative. Both conserved end residues are part of each CDR3. A D gene is named only where the DNA matches it firmly. The size entry is marked missing in some rows and otherwise reads once, few, many or a size class.

NA	TRBV30	NA	TRBJ1-1	CAWSGGLQMNTEAFF	TGTGCCTGGAGTGGGGGGCTCCAGATGAACACTGAAGCTTTCTTT
NA	TRBV5-1	NA	TRBJ1-1	CASSTANTEAFF	TGCGCCAGCAGCACTGCAAACACTGAAGCTTTCTTT
NA	TRBV7-9	NA	TRBJ1-1	CASSRSGQNTEAFF	TGTGCCAGCAGCCGATCGGGACAGAACACTGAAGCTTTCTTT
NA	TRBV15	TRBD1	TRBJ1-5	CATSAPEGQGGQPQHF	TGTGCCACCAGCGCCCCCGAGGGACAGGGTGGGCAGCCCCAGCATTTT
NA	TRBV13	NA	TRBJ2-7	CASSQTSFGTGSSYEQYF	TGTGCCAGCAGCCAGACAAGCTTTGGGACCGGGAGCTCCTACGAGCAGTACTTC
once	TRBV4-1	TRBD2	TRBJ2-1	CASNGRGSGRSYEQFF	TGCGCCAGCAACGGGAGGGGTAGCGGGAGGTCGTATGAGCAGTTCTTC
once	TRBV19	TRBD1	TRBJ1-2	CASRHRGPNYGYTF	TGTGCCAGCCGGCACAGGGGACCAAACTATGGCTACACCTTC
NA	TRBV5-1	NA	TRBJ2-2	CASSFASGELFF	TGCGCCAGCAGCTTCGCGTCTGGGGAGCTGTTTTTT
NA	TRBV7-2	NA	TRBJ2-7	CASSGGGILREQYF	TGTGCCAGCAGCGGTGGGGGCATCCTACGCGAGCAGTACTTC
NA	TRBV19	TRBD1	TRBJ2-2	CASREQGAGGELFF	TGTGCCAGTCGTGAACAGGGGGCCGGCGGGGAGCTGTTTTTT
NA	TRBV10-1	TRBD1	TRBJ1-1	CASSEGQGFNTEAFF	TGCGCCAGCAGTGAGGGACAGGGGTTTAACACTGAAGCTTTCTTT
few	TRBV6-1	TRBD2	TRBJ2-1	CASSELGLAGGVSSYNEQFF	TGTGCCAGCAGTGAACTCGGGCTAGCGGGGGGCGTCAGCTCCTACAATGAGCAGTTCTTC
NA	TRBV10-2	TRBD2	TRBJ2-7	CASRDPGGTYEQYF	TGCGCCAGCAGAGACCCGGGGGGGACCTACGAGCAGTACTTC
NA	TRBV7-2	NA	TRBJ2-5	CASGGAETQYF	TGTGCCAGCGGGGGGGCAGAGACCCAGTACTTC
NA	TRBV2	TRBD2	TRBJ2-7	CASTISGILLREQYF	TGTGCCAGTACGATTAGCGGGATCCTCCTTCGGGAGCAGTACTTC
NA	TRBV5-1	NA	TRBJ1-1	CASSLARSNTEAFF	TGCGCCAGCAGCTTGGCTCGGTCGAACACTGAAGCTTTCTTT
NA	TRBV30	TRBD1	TRBJ2-3	CAWMDRGLGTDTQYF	TGTGCCTGGATGGACAGGGGGTTGGGCACAGATACGCAGTATTTT
NA	TRBV2	TRBD1	TRBJ1-1	CAMSGTGFGAFF	TGTGCCATGAGCGGGACAGGGTTTGGCGCTTTCTTT
NA	TRBV27	NA	TRBJ2-2	CASARAGYTGELFF	TGTGCCAGCGCTAGGGCGGGATACACCGGGGAGCTGTTTTTT
NA	TRBV6-1	TRBD1	TRBJ1-4	CASSDRGLKEKLFF	TGTGCCAGCAGTGACAGGGGGTTGAAGGAAAAACTGTTTTTT
NA	TRBV4-2	TRBD2	TRBJ2-1	CASSQGLAGGPGNEQFF	TGTGCCAGCAGCCAAGGACTAGCGGGAGGGCCGGGGAATGAGCAGTTCTTC
few	TRBV27	TRBD2	TRBJ2-1	CASSLSSGVIYYEQFF	TGTGCCAGCAGTTTATCTAGCGGGGTTATCTACTATGAGCAGTTCTTC
NA	TRBV18	TRBD1	TRBJ1-1	CASSPYRGPTHEAFF	TGTGCCAGCTCACCTTACAGGGGGCCGACCCATGAAGCTTTCTTT
NA	TRBV11-2	NA	TRBJ2-1	CASSFDSQRPRNEQFF	TGTGCCAGCAGCTTCGACTCTCAACGGCCTCGCAATGAGCAGTTCTTC
NA	TRBV4-1	TRBD1	TRBJ1-1	CASSRGGQLNTEAFF	TGCGCCAGCAGCCGAGGGGGACAGCTTAACACTGAAGCTTTCTTT
NA	TRBV10-1	NA	TRBJ2-7	CASSEVNRVHEQYF	TGCGCCAGCAGTGAGGTAAACCGGGTCCACGAGCAGTACTTC
NA	TRBV27	TRBD2	TRBJ2-3	CASSLSTSGATDTQYF	TGTGCCAGCAGTTTATCGACTAGCGGTGCCACAGATACGCAGTATTTT
NA	TRBV2	NA	TRBJ1-3	CASSEYSGNTIYF	TGTGCCAGCAGTGAGTACTCTGGAAACACCATATATTTT
NA	TRBV4-3	NA	TRBJ1-2	CASSQDFGGNYGYTF	TGCGCCAGCAGCCAAGATTTCGGAGGCAACTATGGCTACACCTTC
once	TRBV5-8	TRBD1	TRBJ1-5	CASSPRGQPNQPQHF	TGTGCCAGCAGCCCAAGGGGACAGCCCAATCAGCCCCAGCATTTT
NA	TRBV27	TRBD1	TRBJ2-3	CASSLGQGTDTQYF	TGTGCCAGCAGTTTAGGACAGGGTACAGATACGCAGTATTTT
NA	TRBV7-9	TRBD1	TRBJ1-1	CASSRDSMNTEAFF	TGTGCCAGCAGCCGGGACAGCATGAACACTGAAGCTTTCTTT
NA	TRBV11-2	NA	TRBJ2-7	CASSPDNFSYEQYF	TGTGCCAGCAGTCCGGACAACTTCTCCTACGAGCAGTACTTC
NA	TRBV11-1	NA	TRBJ2-1	CASSLTGHEQFF	TGTGCCAGCAGCTTAACAGGGCATGAGCAGTTCTTC
few	TRBV4-1	TRBD2	TRBJ2-7	CASSQVRTSGYEQYF	TGCGCCAGCAGCCAAGTAAGGACTAGCGGGTACGAGCAGTACTTC
NA	TRBV4-1	NA	TRBJ2-2	CASSQQPRKRTGELFF	TGCGCCAGCAGCCAACAGCCCCGGAAGCGCACCGGGGAGCTGTTTTTT
NA	TRBV5-1	TRBD1	TRBJ1-2	CASSPDRGSYGYTF	TGCGCCAGCAGCCCCGACAGGGGCTCCTATGGCTACACCTTC
NA	TRBV11-2	TRBD2	TRBJ2-2	CASRPKGGTRRIGELFF	TGTGCCAGCAGACCCAAAGGGGGGACTAGGAGGATCGGGGAGCTGTTTTTT
NA	TRBV13	TRBD1	TRBJ1-3	CASSQRGQGTGNTIYF	TGTGCCAGCAGCCAACGGGGACAGGGTACTGGAAACACCATATATTTT
NA	TRBV5-1	NA	TRBJ1-2	CASSKSPFSNYGYTF	TGCGCCAGCAGCAAAAGCCCCTTTTCTAACTATGGCTACACCTTC
NA	TRBV18	NA	TRBJ2-2	CASSPRRNANTGELFF	TGTGCCAGCTCACCCCGGAGGAACGCGAACACCGGGGAGCTGTTTTTT